The rows below give T cell receptor beta chains drawn from one sample of a study of blood T cell repertoires in COVID-19. Sequencing was performed with immunoSEQ multiplex PCR; in TCRdb, only in-frame clones are kept and a portion is missing. Among about 160,000 clones listed, 75% to 90% were seen once. Sequencing used peripheral blood. The receptors stem from a man aged 65 to 85 with acute or convalescent COVID-19. The conserved cysteine and the conserved F or W are not part of the CDR3 here. Each record gives: V gene, D gene, CDR3 protein. D genes are given only for firm matches.

V: TRBV5-1
D: NA
CDR3: ASSGYELNTEAF

V: TRBV12-3/TRBV12-4
D: TRBD1
CDR3: ASSFQGAPLH

V: TRBV5-6
D: TRBD1
CDR3: ASSLDTGTGQETQY

V: TRBV15
D: NA
CDR3: ATSRGGVGASTDTQY

V: TRBV7-9
D: NA
CDR3: ASSLGSAGNYGYT

V: TRBV7-9
D: TRBD1
CDR3: ASSADRPSTDTQY

V: TRBV19
D: TRBD2
CDR3: ASSIGGGRETQY

V: TRBV19
D: NA
CDR3: ASSEAENSPLH

V: TRBV19
D: TRBD2
CDR3: ASSRLAGEAKNIQY

V: TRBV19
D: NA
CDR3: ASSIGTRHQPQH

V: TRBV28
D: TRBD1
CDR3: ASSTPGPGTGPT

V: TRBV3-1/TRBV3-2
D: TRBD1
CDR3: ASSHLTRWGQGGAF

V: TRBV28
D: NA
CDR3: ASRSPLGLYNEQF

V: TRBV15
D: TRBD2
CDR3: ATSRDNIGGGADEQF

V: TRBV18
D: NA
CDR3: ASSPPGRGGTEAF

V: TRBV5-8
D: NA
CDR3: ASSYDIGHSGNTIY

V: TRBV19
D: NA
CDR3: ASRGGGLGQPQH

V: TRBV19
D: NA
CDR3: ASRPAGVEKLF

V: TRBV21-1
D: NA
CDR3: ASSNVLAGGHNEQF

V: TRBV11-2
D: NA
CDR3: ASSPGSSGANVLT

V: TRBV6-5
D: NA
CDR3: ASSYGGSVNEQF

V: TRBV5-6
D: TRBD1
CDR3: ASSFQGALETQY

V: TRBV19
D: TRBD1
CDR3: ASSTQGIGDTQY

V: TRBV28
D: TRBD1
CDR3: ASSSGQGWNEKLF

V: TRBV12-3/TRBV12-4
D: NA
CDR3: ASSLAQGVGYT

V: TRBV7-2
D: NA
CDR3: ASSLSSSGPTPYEQY

V: TRBV30
D: TRBD1
CDR3: AWSGQLTGLYGYT

V: TRBV12-3/TRBV12-4
D: NA
CDR3: ASSLAEARFH

V: TRBV2
D: NA
CDR3: ASSDFWAESQY

V: TRBV12-3/TRBV12-4
D: NA
CDR3: ASSLGRYEKLF

V: TRBV2
D: NA
CDR3: ASSDRLGYGYT

V: TRBV19
D: TRBD1
CDR3: ASSMGQGIRDYGYT

V: TRBV4-1
D: NA
CDR3: ASSQEQVYEQY

V: TRBV4-1
D: NA
CDR3: ASSLQALASGNTIY

V: TRBV6-6
D: NA
CDR3: ASSSQGSGNTIY

V: TRBV10-3
D: NA
CDR3: AIMAATSTDTQY

V: TRBV29-1
D: TRBD2
CDR3: SARLSGSSYEQY

V: TRBV10-1
D: TRBD1
CDR3: ASSEGDRETQY

V: TRBV7-8
D: TRBD1
CDR3: ASSSNLVDRAVIYGYT

V: TRBV30
D: NA
CDR3: AWLRVGQGIAGANVLT

V: TRBV28
D: NA
CDR3: ASSSVAAGNTDTQY

V: TRBV4-1
D: TRBD1
CDR3: ASRPSPLSRTGANSPLH

V: TRBV25-1
D: NA
CDR3: ASSAPGHGGFGQY

V: TRBV5-1
D: TRBD1
CDR3: ASSLAGGITSYEQY

V: TRBV2
D: TRBD1
CDR3: ASMWTGGGFETQY

V: TRBV10-3
D: TRBD2
CDR3: AISKTEREETQY

V: TRBV6-5
D: NA
CDR3: ASRRTDYNEQF

V: TRBV5-1
D: TRBD2
CDR3: ASSEGSSGSDTQY

V: TRBV7-9
D: NA
CDR3: ASSGRSGLGYNEQF

V: TRBV11-2
D: NA
CDR3: ASSLNRRGFFDTQY

V: TRBV28
D: NA
CDR3: ASNRQALLYGYT

V: TRBV29-1
D: TRBD2
CDR3: SVKRGLSYNEQF

V: TRBV5-1
D: TRBD1
CDR3: ASSSGQGSNTEAF

V: TRBV18
D: NA
CDR3: ASSPAGRTSTDTQY

V: TRBV7-2
D: NA
CDR3: ASRQLDTGELF

V: TRBV24-1
D: TRBD1
CDR3: ATSDRDRAAGYNEQF